These 20 T cell receptor beta chains came from one sample sequenced in a study of cytomegalovirus exposure and HLA in healthy donors. Researchers ran the PCR with 60 Vbeta and 13 Jbeta primers. The data were produced by immunoSEQ multiplex PCR, yet TCRdb's version contains in-frame clones alone and is incomplete. In the table there are about 150,000 clones, about four fifths of which are singletons. The specimen was PBMCs. Receptors were obtained from a man aged 50-59 years in good health and CMV-seropositive.

As to this clone: The junction differs from germline at one of its ends, possibly a read error. This CDR3 reads CASRLGPSGNTEAFF. DNA of the CDR3: TGCGCCAGCAGGTTGGGGCCCAGCGGGAACACTGAAGCTTTCTTT. The J gene is TRBJ1-1, the V gene TRBV5-1; possible D gene TRBD1, 5 bases. This CDR3 comprises 15 residues. CDR1 is SGHRS, CDR2 YFSETQ, per germline. The complete variable domain, with remaining parts taken from reference TRBV5-1 and TRBJ1-1, reads KAGVTQTPRYLIKTRGQQVTLSCSPISGHRSVSWYQQTPGQGLQFLFEYFSETQRNKGNFPGRFSGRQFSNSRSEMNVSTLELGDSALYLCASRLGPSGNTEAFFGQGTRLTVV.

Only a few counts were recorded for this clone. The gene calls are TRBV5-1 and TRBJ2-5, with 7 bases aligning to TRBD1. With the DNA end fitting TRBJ2-7 better, the J assignment may be wrong. The CDR3 is 14 residues long. Germline V gives CDR1 SGHRS, CDR2 YFSETQ. The CDR3 here is CASSRDSSLYEQYF. In DNA form, the CDR3 reads TGCGCCAGCAGCCGGGACAGTAGTCTCTACGAGCAGTACTTC.

This clone was detected a few times. The chain joins TRBV28 to TRBJ1-2; D uncertain. Trimming removed 3 bases at V and 2 bases at J, with 7 bases between. The CDR3 runs 13 residues. CDR1 and CDR2 (germline): MDHEN, SYDVKM. The CDR3 nucleotides read TGTGCCAGCAGTTTGATCCTAAACTATGGCTACACCTTC. This encodes CASSLILNYGYTF.

The chain couples TRBV4-2 to TRBJ2-7; 8 bases map to TRBD2. The V gene end was trimmed by 1 base and the J gene end by 7 bases; junction bases not matched to a gene: 6. Per germline, CDR1 LGHNA and CDR2 YNFKEQ. This CDR3 has 14 amino acids. The CDR3 is CASSQASGLWEQYF. CDR3 in DNA: TGTGCCAGCAGCCAAGCTAGCGGGTTGTGGGAGCAGTACTTC.

This clone came up a few times. This chain links TRBV6-1 with TRBJ1-5; tentative D call: TRBD1 (6 bases). The CDR3 is 18 amino acids. Per the germline V gene, CDR1 is MNHNS and CDR2 is SASEGT. The V end was cut by 1 base, the J end by 4 bases, with 20 bases between. The CDR3 reads CASSEEVGGAVVNQPQHF. CDR3 sequence (DNA): TGTGCCAGCAGTGAAGAGGTCGGGGGGGCTGTGGTAAATCAGCCCCAGCATTTT.

This rearrangement joins TRBV29-1 to TRBJ2-7; tentatively, D is TRBD2 (7 bases). The length of the CDR3 is 11 residues. Per germline, CDR1 SQVTM and CDR2 ANQGSEA. V lost 8 bases and J lost 7, with 15 bases in between. The DNA for the CDR3 is TGCAGCTGTCGGGGGGCGGGGGAGCAGTACTTC. This sequence encodes CSCRGAGEQYF.

The rearrangement links TRBV6-5 to TRBJ1-4; D might be TRBD1 (5 bases). Trimming removed 0 bases at V and 8 bases at J, with 10 bases between. CDR3 size: 14 residues. Germline V CDR1 and CDR2: MNHEY, SVGAGI. The CDR3: CASSYSGRGEKLFF. The CDR3 DNA reads TGTGCCAGCAGTTACTCGGGGCGGGGGGAAAAACTGTTTTTT.

The chain links TRBV18 to TRBJ1-2; D gene unclear. Looked up from germline, CDR1 is KGHSH and CDR2 is LQKENI. This CDR3 is 14 amino acids long. The germline V and J ends were trimmed by 6 bases and 4 bases, with 15 bases remaining between them. CDR3 bases: TGTGCCAGCTCTCTACAAGACACCTTCTATGGCTACACCTTC. Amino acids: CASSLQDTFYGYTF. The complete variable domain, with remaining parts taken from reference TRBV18 and TRBJ1-2, reads NAGVMQNPRHLVRRRGQEARLRCSPMKGHSHVYWYRQLPEEGLKFMVYLQKENIIDESGMPKERFSAEFPKEGPSILRIQQVVRGDSAAYFCASSLQDTFYGYTFGSGTRLTVV.

This clone was observed a single time. V and J are TRBV2 and TRBJ2-7, with TRBD2 identical over 15 bases. CDR3 length equals 16 residues. CDR1 is SNHLY, CDR2 FYNNEI, per germline. J lost 0 bases, V lost 6 bases, and 3 bases had no gene match. In nucleotides, the CDR3 is TGTGCCAGCAGACCGGGACTAGCGGGAGGCTCCTACGAGCAGTACTTC. This codes for CASRPGLAGGSYEQYF.

This chain joins TRBV29-1 and TRBJ2-4; TRBD1 aligns across 12 bases. The CDR3 is 15 amino acids. J lost 5 bases, V lost 3 bases, and 5 bases had no gene match. CDR1 and CDR2 (germline): SQVTM, ANQGSEA. This chain's CDR3 is CSVEGDRGLQNIQYF. The CDR3 nucleotides are TGCAGCGTTGAGGGGGACAGGGGGCTGCAAAACATTCAGTACTTC.

The rearrangement links TRBV28 to TRBJ2-5, with 10 bases lining up with TRBD1. The closer fit of TRBJ2-7 to the DNA end suggests the J call may be wrong. The CDR3 has 15 amino acids. In germline, CDR1 is MDHEN, CDR2 SYDVKM. The CDR3 reads CASSFGGTGAYEQYF. CDR3 nucleotides: TGTGCCAGCAGTTTCGGGGGGACAGGGGCCTACGAGCAGTACTTC.

The V gene is TRBV5-4, the J gene TRBJ2-2; a weak D match, TRBD1 (5 bases). Germline loops: CDR1 SGHNT, CDR2 YYREEE (reference sequence). V was cut by 1 base and J by 4 bases, with 14 bases left in between. This CDR3 has 16 amino acids. CDR3 loop: CASSLPTKQGTGELFF. As DNA, the CDR3 is TGTGCCAGCAGCTTGCCGACCAAGCAGGGCACCGGGGAGCTGTTTTTT.

This chain uses TRBV6-6 with TRBJ1-1, with D perhaps matching TRBD1 (6 bases). The CDR3 spans 15 residues. V lost 6 bases and J lost 4, with 18 bases in between. The germline CDR1 and CDR2 sequences are MNHNY and SVGAGI (reference sequence). CDR3 in DNA: TGTGCCAGCAGGAGGGGCGTCAGGGGTTTCACTGAAGCTTTCTTT. Its translation: CASRRGVRGFTEAFF.

The J gene is TRBJ2-3, the V gene TRBV6-1, with a possible D match to TRBD2 (6 bases). V was shortened by 3 bases and J by 2 bases, with 15 bases between the two germline ends. Germline assignment: CDR1 MNHNS and CDR2 SASEGT. The CDR3 covers 16 residues. CDR3 sequence: CASSDGGGGATDTQYF. The CDR3 bases are TGTGCCAGCAGTGACGGCGGCGGAGGGGCCACAGATACGCAGTATTTT.

The rearrangement uses TRBV9 and TRBJ2-5; tentatively, D is TRBD1 (6 bases). V was trimmed by 0 bases and J by 5 bases, leaving 17 bases between them. The CDR3 extends over 16 amino acids. CDR1 is SGDLS and CDR2 is YYNGEE in the germline V gene. The CDR3 region is CASSVESGGLWETQYF. The CDR3 DNA reads as TGTGCCAGCAGCGTAGAGTCTGGGGGCCTGTGGGAGACCCAGTACTTC.

This chain joins TRBV28 and TRBJ1-3, with D perhaps TRBD1 (6 bases). CDR3 length equals 14 residues. With 5 bases removed from V and 4 bases from J, the gap between germline ends came to 12 bases. CDR1 is MDHEN and CDR2 is SYDVKM in the germline V gene. CDR3 region: CASSPVGGGNTIYF. The CDR3 DNA follows: TGTGCCAGCAGTCCCGTAGGGGGAGGAAACACCATATATTTT. The full variable domain, its missing parts supplied by reference TRBV28 and TRBJ1-3, is DVKVTQSSRYLVKRTGEKVFLECVQDMDHENMFWYRQDPGLGLRLIYFSYDVKMKEKGDIPEGYSVSREKKERFSLILESASTNQTSMYLCASSPVGGGNTIYFGEGSWLTVV.

V gene TRBV6-1 combines with J gene TRBJ2-7; 11 bases fit TRBD1. Per germline, CDR1 MNHNS and CDR2 SASEGT. The V gene end was trimmed by 8 bases and the J gene end by 2 bases; junction bases not matched to a gene: 8. The CDR3 sequence is 15 residues long. CDR3 DNA: TGTGCCAGCTCATCAGGACAGGGGGCGACCTACGAGCAGTACTTC. Amino acids: CASSSGQGATYEQYF.

The chain is built from TRBV28 and TRBJ2-5, with 10 bases that match TRBD2. The end of the DNA is better explained by TRBJ2-7, so the J call may be wrong. The CDR3 is made up of 15 amino acids. Germline V gene data show CDR1 as MDHEN and CDR2 as SYDVKM. CDR3 loop: CASSRLLAGKGEQYF. CDR3 in DNA: TGTGCCAGCAGCCGCTTACTAGCGGGAAAAGGCGAGCAGTACTTC.

The chain has TRBV14 and TRBJ2-1; 8 nucleotides match TRBD2. This CDR3 is 17 amino acids long. V dropped 4 bases and J dropped 7; count of bases not matched to a gene: 15. From germline, CDR1 is SGHDN and CDR2 FVKESK. The CDR3 DNA sequence: TGTGCCAGCAGCCCAAGTTGGGGAGCGGGAGAAATAAATGAGCAGTTCTTC. Translating it yields CASSPSWGAGEINEQFF.

In its sample, this clone was seen once. The chain couples TRBV28 to TRBJ1-4, with 10 bases that match TRBD1. CDR1 is MDHEN, CDR2 SYDVKM, per germline. Germline trimming cut 5 bases from V and 8 bases from J; bases unmatched to any gene: 11. This CDR3 is 16 amino acids long. CDR3 sequence reads: CASSPPGQGQAEKLFF. The CDR3 DNA sequence: TGTGCCAGCAGTCCACCGGGACAGGGGCAGGCAGAAAAACTGTTTTTT.